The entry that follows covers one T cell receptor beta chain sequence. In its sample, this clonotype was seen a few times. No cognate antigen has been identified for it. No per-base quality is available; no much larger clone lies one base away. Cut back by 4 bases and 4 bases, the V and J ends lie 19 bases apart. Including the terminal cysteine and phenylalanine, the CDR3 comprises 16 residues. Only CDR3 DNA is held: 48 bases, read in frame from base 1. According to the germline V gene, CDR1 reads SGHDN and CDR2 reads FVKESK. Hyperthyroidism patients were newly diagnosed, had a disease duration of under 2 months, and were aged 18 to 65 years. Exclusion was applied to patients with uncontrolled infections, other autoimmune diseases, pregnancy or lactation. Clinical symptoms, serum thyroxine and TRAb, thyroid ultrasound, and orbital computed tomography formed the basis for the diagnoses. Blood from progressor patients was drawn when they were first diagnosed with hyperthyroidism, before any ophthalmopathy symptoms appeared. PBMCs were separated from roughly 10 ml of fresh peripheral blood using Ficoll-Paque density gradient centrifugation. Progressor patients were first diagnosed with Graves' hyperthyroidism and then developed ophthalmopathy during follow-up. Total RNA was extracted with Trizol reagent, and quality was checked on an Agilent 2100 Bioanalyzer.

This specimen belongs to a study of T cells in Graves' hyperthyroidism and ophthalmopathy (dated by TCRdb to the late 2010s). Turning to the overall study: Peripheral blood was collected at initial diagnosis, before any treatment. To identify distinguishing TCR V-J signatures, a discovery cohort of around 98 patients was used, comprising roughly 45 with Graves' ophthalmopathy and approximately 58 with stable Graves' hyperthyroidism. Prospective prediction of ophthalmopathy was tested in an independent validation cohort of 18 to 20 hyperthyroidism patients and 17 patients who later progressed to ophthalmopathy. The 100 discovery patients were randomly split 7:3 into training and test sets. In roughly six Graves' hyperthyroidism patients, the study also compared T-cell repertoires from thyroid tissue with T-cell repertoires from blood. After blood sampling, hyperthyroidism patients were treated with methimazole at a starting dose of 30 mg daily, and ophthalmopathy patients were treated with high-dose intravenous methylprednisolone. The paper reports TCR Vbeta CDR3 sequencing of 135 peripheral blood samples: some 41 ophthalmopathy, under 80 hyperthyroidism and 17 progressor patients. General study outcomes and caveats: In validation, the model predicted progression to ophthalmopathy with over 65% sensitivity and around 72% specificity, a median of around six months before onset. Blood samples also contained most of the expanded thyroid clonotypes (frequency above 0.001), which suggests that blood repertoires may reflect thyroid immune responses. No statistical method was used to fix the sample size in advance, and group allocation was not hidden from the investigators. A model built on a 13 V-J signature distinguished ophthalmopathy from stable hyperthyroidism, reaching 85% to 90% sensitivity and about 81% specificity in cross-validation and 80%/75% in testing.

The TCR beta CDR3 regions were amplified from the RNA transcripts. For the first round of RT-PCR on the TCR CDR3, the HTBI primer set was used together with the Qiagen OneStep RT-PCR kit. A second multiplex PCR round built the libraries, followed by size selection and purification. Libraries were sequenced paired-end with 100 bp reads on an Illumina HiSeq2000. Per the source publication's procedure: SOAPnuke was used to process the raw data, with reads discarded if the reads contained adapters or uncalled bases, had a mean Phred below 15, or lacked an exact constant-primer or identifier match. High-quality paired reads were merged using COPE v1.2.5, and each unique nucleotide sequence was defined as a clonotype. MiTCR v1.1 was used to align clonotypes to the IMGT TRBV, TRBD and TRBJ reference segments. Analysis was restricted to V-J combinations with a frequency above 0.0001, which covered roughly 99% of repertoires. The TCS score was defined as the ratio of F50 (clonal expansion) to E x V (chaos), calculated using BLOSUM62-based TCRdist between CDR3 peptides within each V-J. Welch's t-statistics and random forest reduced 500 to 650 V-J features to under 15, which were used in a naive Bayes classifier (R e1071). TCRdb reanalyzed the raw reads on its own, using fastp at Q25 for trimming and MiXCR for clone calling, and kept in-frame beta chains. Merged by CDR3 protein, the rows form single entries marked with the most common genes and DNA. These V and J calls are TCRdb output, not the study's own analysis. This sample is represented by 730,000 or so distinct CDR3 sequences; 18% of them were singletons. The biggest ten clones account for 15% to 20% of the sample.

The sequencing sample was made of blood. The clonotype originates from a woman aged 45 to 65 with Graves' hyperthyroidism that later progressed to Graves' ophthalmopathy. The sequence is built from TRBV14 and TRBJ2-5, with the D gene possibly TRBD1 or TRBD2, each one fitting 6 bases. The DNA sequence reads TGTGCCAGCAGCCGTGCCGGGACGGGGGCTGGAGAGACCCAGTACTTC. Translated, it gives CASSRAGTGAGETQYF.